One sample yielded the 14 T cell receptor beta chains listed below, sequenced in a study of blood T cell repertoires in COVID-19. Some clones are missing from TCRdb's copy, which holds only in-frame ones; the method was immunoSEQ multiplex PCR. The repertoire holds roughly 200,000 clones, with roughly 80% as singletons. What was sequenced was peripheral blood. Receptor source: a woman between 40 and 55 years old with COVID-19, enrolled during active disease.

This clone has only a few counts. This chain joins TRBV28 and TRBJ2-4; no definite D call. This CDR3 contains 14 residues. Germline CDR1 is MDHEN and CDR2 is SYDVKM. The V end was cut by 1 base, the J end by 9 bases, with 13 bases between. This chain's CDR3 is CASSLFSYLGIQYF. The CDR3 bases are TGTGCCAGCAGTTTATTCAGCTATCTAGGCATTCAGTACTTC.

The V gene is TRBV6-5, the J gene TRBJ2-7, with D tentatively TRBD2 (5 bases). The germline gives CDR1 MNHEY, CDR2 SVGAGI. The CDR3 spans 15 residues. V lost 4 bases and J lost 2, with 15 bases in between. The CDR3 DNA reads TGTGCCAGCAGTTCTAGATCCAGCGGCACCTACGAGCAGTACTTC. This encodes CASSSRSSGTYEQYF.

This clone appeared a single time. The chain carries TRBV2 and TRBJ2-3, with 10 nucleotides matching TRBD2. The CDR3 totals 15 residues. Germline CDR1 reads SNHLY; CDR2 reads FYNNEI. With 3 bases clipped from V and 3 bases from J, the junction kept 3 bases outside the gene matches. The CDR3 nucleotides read TGTGCCAGCAGTGAGCTAGCGGGGGTTACAGATACGCAGTATTTT. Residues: CASSELAGVTDTQYF.

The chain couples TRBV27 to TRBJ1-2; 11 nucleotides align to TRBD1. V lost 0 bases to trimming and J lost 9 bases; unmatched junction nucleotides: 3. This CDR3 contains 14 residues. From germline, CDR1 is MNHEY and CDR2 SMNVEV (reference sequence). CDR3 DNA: TGTGCCAGCAGTTTATCGGGACAGGGGGTTAGCTACACCTTC. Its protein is CASSLSGQGVSYTF.

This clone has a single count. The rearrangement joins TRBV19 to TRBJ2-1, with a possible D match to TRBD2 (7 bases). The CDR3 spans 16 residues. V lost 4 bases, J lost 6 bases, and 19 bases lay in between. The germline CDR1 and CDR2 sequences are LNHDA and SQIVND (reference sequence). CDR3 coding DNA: TGTGCCAGTAGTAGGGGGGGGACAAATGGGGCCAATGAGCAGTTCTTC. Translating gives CASSRGGTNGANEQFF.

CDR3: CASSTGGYEQYV. CDR3 DNA sequence: TGTGCCAGTAGTACAGGGGGCTACGAGCAGTACGTC. This sequence joins TRBV19 and TRBJ2-7, with 7 bases matching TRBD1. CDR1 LNHDA and CDR2 SQIVND come from the germline V gene (reference sequence). Unmatched junction bases numbered 0, after V lost 4 bases and J lost 3 bases. This CDR3 is 12 amino acids long.

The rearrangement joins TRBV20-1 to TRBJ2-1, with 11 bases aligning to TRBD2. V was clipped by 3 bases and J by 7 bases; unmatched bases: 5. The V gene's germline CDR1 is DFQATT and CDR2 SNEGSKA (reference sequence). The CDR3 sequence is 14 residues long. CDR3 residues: CSASSGRAKNEQFF. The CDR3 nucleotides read TGCAGTGCTAGTAGCGGGAGGGCCAAAAATGAGCAGTTCTTC.

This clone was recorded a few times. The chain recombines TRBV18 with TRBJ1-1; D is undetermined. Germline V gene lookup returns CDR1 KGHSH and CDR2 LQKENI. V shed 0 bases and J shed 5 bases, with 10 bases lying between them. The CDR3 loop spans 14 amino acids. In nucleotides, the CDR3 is TGTGCCAGCTCACCACCGACCGGGGTTACTGAAGCTTTCTTT. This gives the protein CASSPPTGVTEAFF.

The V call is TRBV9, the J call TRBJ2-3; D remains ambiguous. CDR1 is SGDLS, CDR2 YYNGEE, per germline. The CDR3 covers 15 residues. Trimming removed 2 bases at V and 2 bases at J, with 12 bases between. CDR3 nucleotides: TGTGCCAGCAGCGTTCTAGGAAAACCCACAGATACGCAGTATTTT. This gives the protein CASSVLGKPTDTQYF.

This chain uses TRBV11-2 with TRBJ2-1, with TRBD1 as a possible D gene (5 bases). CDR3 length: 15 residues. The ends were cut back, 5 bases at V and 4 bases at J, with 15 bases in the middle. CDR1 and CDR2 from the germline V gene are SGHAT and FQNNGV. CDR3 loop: CASSVRQPEYNEQFF. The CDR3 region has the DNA TGTGCCAGCAGCGTCCGACAGCCAGAATACAATGAGCAGTTCTTC.

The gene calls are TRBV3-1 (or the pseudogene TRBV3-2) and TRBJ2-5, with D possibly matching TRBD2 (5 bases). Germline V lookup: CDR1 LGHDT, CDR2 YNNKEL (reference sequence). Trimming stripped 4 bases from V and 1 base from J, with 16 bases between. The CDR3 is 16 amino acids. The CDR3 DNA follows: TGTGCCAGCAGCCCAGCGGACTTTAGTCTCCAAGAGACCCAGTACTTC. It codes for CASSPADFSLQETQYF.

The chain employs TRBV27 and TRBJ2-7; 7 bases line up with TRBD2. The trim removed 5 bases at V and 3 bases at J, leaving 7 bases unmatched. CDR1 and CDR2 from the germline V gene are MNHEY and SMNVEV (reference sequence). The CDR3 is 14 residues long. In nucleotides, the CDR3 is TGTGCCAGCAGTAGTTCTAGCGGTAACTACGAGCAGTACTTC. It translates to CASSSSSGNYEQYF.

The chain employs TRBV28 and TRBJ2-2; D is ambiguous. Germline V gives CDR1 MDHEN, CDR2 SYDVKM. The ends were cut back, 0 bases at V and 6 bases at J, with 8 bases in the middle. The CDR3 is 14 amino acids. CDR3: CASSLWARAGELFF. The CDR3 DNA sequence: TGTGCCAGCAGTTTATGGGCCCGGGCCGGGGAGCTGTTTTTT. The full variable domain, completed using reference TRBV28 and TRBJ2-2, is DVKVTQSSRYLVKRTGEKVFLECVQDMDHENMFWYRQDPGLGLRLIYFSYDVKMKEKGDIPEGYSVSREKKERFSLILESASTNQTSMYLCASSLWARAGELFFGEGSRLTVL.

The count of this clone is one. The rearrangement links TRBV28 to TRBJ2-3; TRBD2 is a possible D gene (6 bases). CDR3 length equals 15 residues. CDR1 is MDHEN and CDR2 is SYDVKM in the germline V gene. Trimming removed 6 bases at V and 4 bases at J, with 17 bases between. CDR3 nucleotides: TGTGCCAGCAGACGCCCTAGCGCCAGGGCAGATACGCAGTATTTT. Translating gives CASRRPSARADTQYF.